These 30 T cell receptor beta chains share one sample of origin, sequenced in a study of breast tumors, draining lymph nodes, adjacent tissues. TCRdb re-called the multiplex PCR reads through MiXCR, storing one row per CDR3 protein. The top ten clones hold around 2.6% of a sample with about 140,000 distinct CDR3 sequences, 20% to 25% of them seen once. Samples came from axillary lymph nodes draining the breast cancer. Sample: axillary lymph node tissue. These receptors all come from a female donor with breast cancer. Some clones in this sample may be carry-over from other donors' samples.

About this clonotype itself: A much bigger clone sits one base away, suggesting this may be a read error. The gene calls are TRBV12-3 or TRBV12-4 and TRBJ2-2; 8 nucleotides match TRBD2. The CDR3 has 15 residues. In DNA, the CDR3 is TGTGCCAGCAGCATTAGCGGGACGAACACCAGGGAGCTGTTTTTT. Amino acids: CASSISGTNTRELFF.

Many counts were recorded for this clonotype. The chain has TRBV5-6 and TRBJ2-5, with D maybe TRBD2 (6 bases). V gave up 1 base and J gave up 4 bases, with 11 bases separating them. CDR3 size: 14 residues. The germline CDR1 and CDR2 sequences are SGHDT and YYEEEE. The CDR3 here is CASSLRAGRETQYF. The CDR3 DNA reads TGTGCCAGCAGCTTGCGCGCGGGAAGAGAGACCCAGTACTTC.

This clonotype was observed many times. CDR3 nucleotide sequence: TGCAGTGCTCCGGGACCCCAGAACAGCAATCAGCCCCAGCATTTT. This sequence encodes CSAPGPQNSNQPQHF. V usage is TRBV20-1 and J usage is TRBJ1-5; possibly TRBD1 for D (5 bases). The CDR3 runs to 15 residues. The V gene's germline CDR1 is DFQATT and CDR2 SNEGSKA (reference sequence). The V gene lost 5 bases and the J gene lost 1 base, with 15 bases spanning the gap.

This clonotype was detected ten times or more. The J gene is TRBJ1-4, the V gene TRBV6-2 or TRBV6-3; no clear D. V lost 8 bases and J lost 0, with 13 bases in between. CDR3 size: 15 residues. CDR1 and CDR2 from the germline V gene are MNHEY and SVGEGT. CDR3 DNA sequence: TGTGCCAGCGGGAGGGCCGCTGCAACTAATGAAAAACTGTTTTTT. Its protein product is CASGRAAATNEKLFF.

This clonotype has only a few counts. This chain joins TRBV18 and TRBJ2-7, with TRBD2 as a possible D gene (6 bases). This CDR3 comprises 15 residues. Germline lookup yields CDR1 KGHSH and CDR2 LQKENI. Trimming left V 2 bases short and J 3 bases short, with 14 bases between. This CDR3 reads CASSPYLGGIYEQYF. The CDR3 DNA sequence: TGTGCCAGCTCACCATACTTGGGGGGAATCTACGAGCAGTACTTC.

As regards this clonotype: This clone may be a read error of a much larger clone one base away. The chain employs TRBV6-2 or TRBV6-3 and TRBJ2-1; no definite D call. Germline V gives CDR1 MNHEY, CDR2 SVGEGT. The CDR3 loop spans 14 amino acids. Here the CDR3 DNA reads TGTACCAGCTCATACGGAATCTCCTACAATGAGCAGTTCTTC. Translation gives CTSSYGISYNEQFF.

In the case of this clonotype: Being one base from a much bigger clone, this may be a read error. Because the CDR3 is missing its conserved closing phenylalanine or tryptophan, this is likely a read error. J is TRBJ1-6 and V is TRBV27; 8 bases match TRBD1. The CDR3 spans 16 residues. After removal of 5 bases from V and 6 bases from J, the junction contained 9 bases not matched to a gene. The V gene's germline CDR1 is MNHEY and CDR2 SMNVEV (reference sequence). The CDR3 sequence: CASSLRTGLSNSPLHL. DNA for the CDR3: TGTGCCAGCAGTCTACGGACAGGGTTGAGTAATTCACCCCTCCACCTT.

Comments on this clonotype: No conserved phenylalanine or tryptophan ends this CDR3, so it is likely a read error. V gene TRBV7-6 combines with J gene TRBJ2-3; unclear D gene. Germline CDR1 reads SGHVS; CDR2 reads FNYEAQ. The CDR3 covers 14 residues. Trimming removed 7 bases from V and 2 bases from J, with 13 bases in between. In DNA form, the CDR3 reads TGTGCCAGCACCCCGTGGAGCGACACAGATACGCAGTATCTT. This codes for CASTPWSDTDTQYL.

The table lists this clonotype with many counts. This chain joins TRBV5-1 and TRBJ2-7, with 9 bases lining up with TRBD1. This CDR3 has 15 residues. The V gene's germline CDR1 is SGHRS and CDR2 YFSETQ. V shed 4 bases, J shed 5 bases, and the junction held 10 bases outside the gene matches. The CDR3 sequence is CASSLTGTGIHEQYF. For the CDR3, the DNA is TGCGCCAGCAGCCTCACCGGGACAGGGATCCACGAGCAGTACTTC.

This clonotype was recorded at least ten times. Here the CDR3 DNA reads TGCGCCAGCAGCCAAGGCCAAACTAGCGGCGGGGAGACCCAGTACTTC. It specifies CASSQGQTSGGETQYF. The chain recombines TRBV4-1 with TRBJ2-5, with 8 bases matching TRBD2. Looked up from germline, CDR1 is MGHRA and CDR2 is YSYEKL. J gave up 5 bases and V 1 base, and 9 bases lay outside the gene matches. The CDR3 covers 16 residues.

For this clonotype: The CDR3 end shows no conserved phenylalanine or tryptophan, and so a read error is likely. CDR3 DNA: TGTGCCAGCAGCCGGTCGGACAGGGGGCTGTTTTCACCCCTCCACCTT. This codes for CASSRSDRGLFSPLHL. The J gene is TRBJ1-6, the V gene TRBV3-1, with TRBD1 identical over 11 bases. Per germline, CDR1 LGHDT and CDR2 YNNKEL (reference sequence). With 4 bases clipped from V and 9 bases from J, the junction kept 8 bases outside the gene matches. The CDR3 is 16 amino acids.

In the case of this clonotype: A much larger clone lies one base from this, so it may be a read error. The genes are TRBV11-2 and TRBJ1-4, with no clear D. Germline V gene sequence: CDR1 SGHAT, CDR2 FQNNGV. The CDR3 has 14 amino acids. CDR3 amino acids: CASSSQYGNGKLFF. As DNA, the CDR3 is TGTGCCAGCAGCTCCCAGTATGGGAATGGAAAACTGTTTTTT.

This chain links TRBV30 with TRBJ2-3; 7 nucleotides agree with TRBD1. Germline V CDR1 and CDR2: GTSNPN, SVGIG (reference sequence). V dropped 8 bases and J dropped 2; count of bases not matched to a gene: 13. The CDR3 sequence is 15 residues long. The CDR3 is CALDRGQRITDTQYF. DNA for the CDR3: TGTGCCCTCGACCGGGGACAGAGGATCACAGATACGCAGTATTTT. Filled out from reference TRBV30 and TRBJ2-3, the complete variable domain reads SQTIHQWPATLVQPVGSPLSLECTVEGTSNPNLYWYRQAAGRGLQLLFYSVGIGQISSEVPQNLSASRPQDRQFILSSKKLLLSDSGFYLCALDRGQRITDTQYFGPGTRLTVL.

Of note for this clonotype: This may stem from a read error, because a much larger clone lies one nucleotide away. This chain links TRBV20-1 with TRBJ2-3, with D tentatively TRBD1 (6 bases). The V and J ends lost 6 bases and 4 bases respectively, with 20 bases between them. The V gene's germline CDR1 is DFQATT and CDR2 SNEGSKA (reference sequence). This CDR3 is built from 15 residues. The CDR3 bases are TGCAGTGCCCCGTGGACAGCGTCCCCGTCAGATACGCAGTATTTT. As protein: CSAPWTASPSDTQYF.

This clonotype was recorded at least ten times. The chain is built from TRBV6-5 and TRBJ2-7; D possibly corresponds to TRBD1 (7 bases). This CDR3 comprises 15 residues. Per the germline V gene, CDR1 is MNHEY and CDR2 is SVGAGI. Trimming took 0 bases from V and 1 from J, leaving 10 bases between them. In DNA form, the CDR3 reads TGTGCCAGCAGTTACTCCGCAGGGGGGTCCTACGAGCAGTACTTC. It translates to CASSYSAGGSYEQYF.

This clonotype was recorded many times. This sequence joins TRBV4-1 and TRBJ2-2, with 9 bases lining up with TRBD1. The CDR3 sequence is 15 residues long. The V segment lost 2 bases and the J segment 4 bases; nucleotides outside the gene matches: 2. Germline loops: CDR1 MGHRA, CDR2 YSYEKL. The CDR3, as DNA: TGCGCCAGCAGCCAACCGGGACAGGGCACCGGGGAGCTGTTTTTT. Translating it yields CASSQPGQGTGELFF.

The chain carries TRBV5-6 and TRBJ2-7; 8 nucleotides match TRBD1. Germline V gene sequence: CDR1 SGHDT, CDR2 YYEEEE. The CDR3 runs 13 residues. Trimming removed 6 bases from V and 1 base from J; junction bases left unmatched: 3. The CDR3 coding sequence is TGTGCCAGCAACAGGGGGGCATCCTACGAGCAGTACTTC. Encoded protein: CASNRGASYEQYF.

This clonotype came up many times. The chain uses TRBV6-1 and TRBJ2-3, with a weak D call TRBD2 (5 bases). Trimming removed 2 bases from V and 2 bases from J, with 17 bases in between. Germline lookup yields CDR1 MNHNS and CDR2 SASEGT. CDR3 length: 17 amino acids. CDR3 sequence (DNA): TGTGCCAGCAGTGAATTCGGACTCGGTCGAGACACAGATACGCAGTATTTT. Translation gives CASSEFGLGRDTDTQYF.

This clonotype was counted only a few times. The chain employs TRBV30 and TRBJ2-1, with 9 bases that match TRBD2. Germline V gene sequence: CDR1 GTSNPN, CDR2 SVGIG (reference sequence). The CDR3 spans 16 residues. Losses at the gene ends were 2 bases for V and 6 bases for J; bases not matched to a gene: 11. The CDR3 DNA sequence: TGTGCCTGGAGTCATGGTAGCGGGAGACGTAGCAATGAGCAGTTCTTC. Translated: CAWSHGSGRRSNEQFF.

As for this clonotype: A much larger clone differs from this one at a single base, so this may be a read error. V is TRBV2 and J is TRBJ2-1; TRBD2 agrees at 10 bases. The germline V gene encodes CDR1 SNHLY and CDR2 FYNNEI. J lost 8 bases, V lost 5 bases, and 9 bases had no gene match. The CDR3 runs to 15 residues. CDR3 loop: CASSTPSGSGDEQFF. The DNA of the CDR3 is TGTGCCAGCAGTACCCCTAGCGGGAGCGGGGATGAGCAGTTCTTC.

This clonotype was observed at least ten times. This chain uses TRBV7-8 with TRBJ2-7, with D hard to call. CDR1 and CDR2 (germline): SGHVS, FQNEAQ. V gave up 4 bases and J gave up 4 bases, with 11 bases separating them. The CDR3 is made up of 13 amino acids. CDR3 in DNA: TGTGCCAGCAGCTCCGCCCTAGAGTACGAGCAGTACTTC. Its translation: CASSSALEYEQYF. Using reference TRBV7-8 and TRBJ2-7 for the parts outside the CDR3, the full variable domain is GAGVSQSPRYKVAKRGQDVALRCDPISGHVSLFWYQQALGQGPEFLTYFQNEAQLDKSGLPSDRFFAERPEGSVSTLKIQRTQQEDSAVYLCASSSALEYEQYFGPGTRLTVT.

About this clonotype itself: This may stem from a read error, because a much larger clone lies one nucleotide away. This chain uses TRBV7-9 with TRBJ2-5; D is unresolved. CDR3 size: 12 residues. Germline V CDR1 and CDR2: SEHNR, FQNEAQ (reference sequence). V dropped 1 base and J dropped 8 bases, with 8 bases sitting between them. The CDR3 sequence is CASSLVIETQYF. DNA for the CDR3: TGTGCCAGCAGCTTAGTAATTGAAACCCAGTACTTC.

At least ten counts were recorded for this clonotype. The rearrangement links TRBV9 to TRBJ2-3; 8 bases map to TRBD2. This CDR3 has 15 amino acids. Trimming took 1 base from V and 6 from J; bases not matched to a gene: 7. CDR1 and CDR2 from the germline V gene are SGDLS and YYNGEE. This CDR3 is CASSVSSGIPDTQYF. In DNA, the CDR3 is TGTGCCAGCAGCGTAAGTAGCGGGATCCCCGATACGCAGTATTTT.

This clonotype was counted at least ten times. The CDR3 sequence is CSANPGQGAGQPQHF. In nucleotides, the CDR3 is TGCAGTGCAAACCCGGGACAGGGGGCAGGTCAGCCCCAGCATTTT. J is TRBJ1-5 and V is TRBV20-1, with 12 bases lining up with TRBD1. Germline CDR1 and CDR2: DFQATT and SNEGSKA (reference sequence). This CDR3 comprises 15 residues. V was clipped by 6 bases and J by 6 bases; unmatched bases: 9.

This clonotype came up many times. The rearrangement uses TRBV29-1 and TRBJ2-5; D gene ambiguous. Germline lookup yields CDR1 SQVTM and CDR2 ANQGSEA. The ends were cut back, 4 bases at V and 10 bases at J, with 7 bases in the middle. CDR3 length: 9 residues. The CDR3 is CSVVFSQYF. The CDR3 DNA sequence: TGCAGCGTTGTATTTAGCCAGTACTTC.

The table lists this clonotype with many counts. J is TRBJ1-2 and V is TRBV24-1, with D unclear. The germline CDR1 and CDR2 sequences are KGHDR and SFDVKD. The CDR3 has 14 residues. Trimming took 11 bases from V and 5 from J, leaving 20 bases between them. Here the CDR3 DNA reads TGTGCCATCAGCTCTCGGGGAGAAGGGTATGGCTACACCTTC. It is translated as CAISSRGEGYGYTF.

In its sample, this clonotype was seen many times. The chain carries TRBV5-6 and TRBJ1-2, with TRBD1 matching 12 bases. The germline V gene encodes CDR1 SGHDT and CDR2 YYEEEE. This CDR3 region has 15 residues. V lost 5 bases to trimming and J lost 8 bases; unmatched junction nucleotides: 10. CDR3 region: CASRYSGTGGQGYTF. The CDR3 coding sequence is TGTGCCAGCAGGTATTCCGGGACAGGGGGCCAGGGCTACACCTTC.

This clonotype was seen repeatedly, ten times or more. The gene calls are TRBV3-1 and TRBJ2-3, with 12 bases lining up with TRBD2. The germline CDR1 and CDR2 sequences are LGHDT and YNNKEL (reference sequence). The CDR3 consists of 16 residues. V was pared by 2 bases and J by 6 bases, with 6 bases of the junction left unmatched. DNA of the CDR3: TGTGCCAGCAGCCAACGAACTAGCGGGAGGCTGGATACGCAGTATTTT. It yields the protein CASSQRTSGRLDTQYF.

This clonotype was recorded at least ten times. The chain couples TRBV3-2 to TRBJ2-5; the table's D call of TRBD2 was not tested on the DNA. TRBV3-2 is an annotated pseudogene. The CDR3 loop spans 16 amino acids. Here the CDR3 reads CASSQDWREGPETQYF. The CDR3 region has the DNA TGTGCCAGCAGCCAAGATTGGCGGGAGGGCCCAGAGACCCAGTACTTC.

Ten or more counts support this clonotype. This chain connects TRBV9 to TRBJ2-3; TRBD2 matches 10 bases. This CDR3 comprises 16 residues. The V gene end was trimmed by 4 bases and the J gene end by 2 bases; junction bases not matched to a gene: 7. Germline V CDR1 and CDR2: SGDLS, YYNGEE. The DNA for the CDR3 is TGTGCCAGCAGCCCCAGACTAGCGGGCACCACAGATACGCAGTATTTT. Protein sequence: CASSPRLAGTTDTQYF. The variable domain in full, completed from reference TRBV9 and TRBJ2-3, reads DSGVTQTPKHLITATGQRVTLRCSPRSGDLSVYWYQQSLDQGLQFLIQYYNGEERAKGNILERFSAQQFPDLHSELNLSSLELGDSALYFCASSPRLAGTTDTQYFGPGTRLTVL.